The T cell receptor (beta chain) under discussion was sequenced for a study of OX40 agonist ivuxolimab in advanced cancers. Trimming took 3 bases from V and 9 from J; bases not matched to a gene: 3. This CDR3 is 14 amino acids long. Germline V CDR1 and CDR2: KGHSH, LQKENI. Generated by immunoSEQ multiplex PCR, the TCRdb table keeps only in-frame clones and is missing some. The sample carries 55,000 to 80,000 clones, approximately 86% recorded once. Sequencing was performed on CD4+ or CD8+ T cells sorted from blood, taken in a trial of the OX40 agonist ivuxolimab. V is TRBV18 and J is TRBJ2-1; 12 positions agree with TRBD2. The sequence was collected from an adult with an advanced solid tumor such as melanoma, head and neck, liver or kidney cancer. The CDR3 reads CASSPTSGSTEQFF. The CDR3 DNA follows: TGTGCCAGCTCACCGACTAGCGGGAGTACTGAGCAGTTCTTC.